This T cell receptor (beta chain) was found in a study of CD8+CD57+ T cells in acquired aplastic anemia. About the study: The average read count for CD4+ cells in healthy donors was 10 million to 11 million. Notes on the study in general: Between patients and controls, approximately 29 CD8+ CDR3 sequences were found in common. Patients did not significantly differ from controls in CD8+ Simpson's diversity.

Investigators profiled TCR beta VDJ and CDR3 from genomic DNA template. TCRdb re-analysed the reads in MiXCR, keeping a single row per CDR3 protein. The table lists 200,000 to 250,000 distinct CDR3 sequences, 34% of them singletons. This CDR3 has 14 residues. Trimming cost V 1 base and J 5 bases; bases outside gene matches: 4. Germline V gene data show CDR1 as SGHDT and CDR2 as YYEEEE. This clonotype has more than one count but fewer than ten. Its antigen is unknown. The source of this sequence is a human donor in good health, serving as a control. What was sequenced was sorted CD4+, CD8+, or CD8+CD57+ T cells (not recorded which) from PBMCs. The chain combines TRBV5-6 with TRBJ1-1, with TRBD1 identical over 8 bases. The CDR3 sequence is CASSLTRGRTEAFF. The CDR3 DNA follows: TGTGCCAGCAGCTTGACCAGGGGGCGGACTGAAGCTTTCTTT.